The 14 T cell receptor beta chains reported below all come from one sample, sequenced in a study of blood T cell repertoires in COVID-19 (dated by TCRdb to the early 2020s). The receptor library was made with the immunoSEQ multiplex PCR assay. TCRdb retrieved this table from immuneACCESS and kept in-frame rearrangements only. Not all clones are present; in checked studies, unresolved V genes account for under half, and no reason is known for the remainder. The sample yields 200,000 to 300,000 clones; 80% to 90% were counted once. The top ten hold around 4% of the sample. Sequencing was carried out using peripheral blood. The receptors derive from a man aged 50-60 years with acute or convalescent COVID-19.

The chain uses TRBV5-1 and TRBJ1-3, with 7 bases identical to TRBD1. V dropped 0 bases and J dropped 0; count of bases not matched to a gene: 9. This CDR3 has 18 amino acids. Germline CDR1 reads SGHRS; CDR2 reads YFSETQ. CDR3 residues: CASSLDFGTVLSGNTIYF. The CDR3 coding sequence is TGCGCCAGCAGCTTGGATTTCGGGACAGTCCTCTCTGGAAACACCATATATTTT.

This chain connects TRBV30 to TRBJ2-2; 7 bases match TRBD1. CDR1 is GTSNPN and CDR2 is SVGIG in the germline V gene (reference sequence). The CDR3 runs 13 residues. J gave up 2 bases and V 4 bases, and 1 base lay outside the gene matches. The CDR3 spells CAWNRGNTGELFF. The CDR3 DNA follows: TGTGCCTGGAACAGGGGAAACACCGGGGAGCTGTTTTTT.

This clone showed up just a few times. The sample contains more than one DNA sequence encoding this CDR3. The V and J genes are TRBV12-3 or TRBV12-4 and TRBJ2-7; D remains ambiguous. The CDR3 runs to 12 residues. V was cut by 2 bases and J by 3 bases, with 5 bases left in between. In nucleotides, the CDR3 is TGTGCCAGCAGTTTAACCGGCTACGAGCAGTACTTC. This gives the protein CASSLTGYEQYF.

This chain connects TRBV11-3 to TRBJ2-3; D remains unclear. Germline assignment: CDR1 SGHNT and CDR2 YENEEA. Trimming removed 4 bases from V and 6 bases from J, with 5 bases in between. The CDR3 is 11 residues long. The CDR3 sequence: CASSSADTQYF. The CDR3 nucleotides read TGTGCCAGCAGCTCAGCGGATACGCAGTATTTT.

The chain joins TRBV7-8 to TRBJ2-5; 10 bases match TRBD2. From germline, CDR1 is SGHVS and CDR2 FQNEAQ. V shed 3 bases and J 4 bases; nucleotides not matched to a gene: 20. The CDR3 has 20 amino acids. The CDR3 protein is CASSFGLRVRSSGSGETQYF. CDR3 coding DNA: TGTGCCAGCAGCTTTGGTCTTAGAGTGAGGTCTAGCGGGAGTGGAGAGACCCAGTACTTC.

This clone was picked up one time. This chain connects TRBV18 to TRBJ1-1; the D is unclear. This CDR3 comprises 13 residues. CDR1 and CDR2 from the germline V gene are KGHSH and LQKENI. Between the trimmed V and J ends, which lost 6 bases and 2 bases, there was a span of 10 bases. In DNA, the CDR3 is TGTGCCAGCTCGCGGGTGGGTAACACTGAAGCTTTCTTT. As protein: CASSRVGNTEAFF.

The gene calls are TRBV10-3 and TRBJ2-2, with 8 positions matching TRBD2. V lost 2 bases and J lost 7; bases outside the gene matches: 3. Germline V gene lookup returns CDR1 ENHRY and CDR2 SYGVKD. The CDR3 has 14 residues. The CDR3 sequence: CAISEREGGGELFF. The CDR3 DNA reads as TGTGCCATCAGTGAGCGGGAGGGCGGCGGGGAGCTGTTTTTT.

The chain couples TRBV15 to TRBJ2-7, with TRBD1 matching over 7 bases. V gave up 0 bases and J gave up 1 base; unmatched junction bases: 3. There are 15 residues in the CDR3. The germline CDR1 and CDR2 sequences are LNHNV and YYDKDF (reference sequence). The CDR3 DNA is TGTGCCACCAGCAGAGAGAGGGACAGATCCTACGAGCAGTACTTC. It translates to CATSRERDRSYEQYF.

This sequence joins TRBV6-5 and TRBJ2-1, with 9 bases fitting TRBD2. V trimming: 2 bases; J trimming: 8 bases; junction bases outside the gene matches: 4. CDR3 length: 14 residues. The germline V gene has CDR1 MNHEY and CDR2 SVGAGI. In DNA, the CDR3 is TGTGCCAGCAGTTACCTGGCGGGAGGGGATGAGCAGTTCTTC. Translated, it gives CASSYLAGGDEQFF.

This clone was picked up a small number of times. The chain recombines TRBV7-9 with TRBJ2-4; D gene unclear. Between the trimmed V and J ends, which lost 3 bases and 2 bases, there was a span of 11 bases. This CDR3 has 15 amino acids. CDR1 is SEHNR and CDR2 is FQNEAQ in the germline V gene (reference sequence). CDR3 protein: CASSFLVATKNIQYF. CDR3 nucleotides: TGTGCCAGCAGCTTTTTAGTTGCGACCAAAAACATTCAGTACTTC. The full variable domain, completed using reference TRBV7-9 and TRBJ2-4, is DTGVSQNPRHKITKRGQNVTFRCDPISEHNRLYWYRQTLGQGPEFLTYFQNEAQLEKSRLLSDRFSAERPKGSFSTLEIQRTEQGDSAMYLCASSFLVATKNIQYFGAGTRLSVL.

The CDR3 spells CASSPGGQETQYF. Written as DNA, the CDR3 is TGTGCCAGCAGCCCGGGGGGTCAAGAGACCCAGTACTTC. V is TRBV7-3 and J is TRBJ2-5, with 7 nucleotides matching TRBD2. The CDR3 consists of 13 residues. The V gene's germline CDR1 is SGHTA and CDR2 FQGTGA. V shed 5 bases, J shed 2 bases, and the junction held 2 bases outside the gene matches.

This chain uses TRBV10-3 with TRBJ1-6, with 7 bases that match TRBD1. This CDR3 contains 15 residues. J gave up 8 bases and V 4 bases, and 8 bases lay outside the gene matches. CDR1 and CDR2 (germline): ENHRY, SYGVKD. The CDR3 loop is CAISASGGRDSPLHF. The CDR3 DNA is TGTGCCATCAGTGCCTCAGGGGGAAGGGATTCACCCCTCCACTTT.

Many counts were recorded for this clone. This rearrangement joins TRBV7-2 to TRBJ2-3, with 15 positions matching TRBD2. In germline, CDR1 is SGHTA, CDR2 FQGNSA. The CDR3 spans 16 residues. V lost 3 bases, J lost 5 bases, and 3 bases stayed unmatched. CDR3 sequence reads: CASSLGLAGGIDTQYF. The CDR3 DNA reads as TGTGCCAGCAGCTTGGGACTAGCGGGGGGAATAGATACGCAGTATTTT.

This clone was observed many times. The rearrangement links TRBV12-3 or TRBV12-4 to TRBJ1-5; D unresolved. Trimming stripped 7 bases from V and 5 bases from J, with 9 bases between. This CDR3 comprises 12 residues. This chain's CDR3 is CASTEGYQPQHF. The CDR3, as DNA: TGTGCCAGCACCGAGGGATATCAGCCCCAGCATTTT.